A selection of T cell receptor beta chains follows, all from one sample in a study of blood T cell repertoires in COVID-19. Sequencing used immunoSEQ multiplex PCR; TCRdb keeps in-frame clones, though not all of them. The sample lists some 190,000 clones; approximately 80% were seen once. The sample comprised peripheral blood. These receptors originate from a middle-aged woman with COVID-19, enrolled during active disease. CDR3s include the opening cysteine and the closing phenylalanine or tryptophan. A D gene is named only where the DNA matches it firmly. The size entry is marked missing in some rows and otherwise reads once, few, many or a size class.

D	J	V	size	CDR3	DNA
TRBD1	TRBJ2-1	TRBV10-3	NA	CAISESSGDRPARGYNEQFF	TGTGCCATCAGTGAGTCGTCTGGGGACCGCCCCGCCAGGGGGTACAATGAGCAGTTCTTC
NA	TRBJ2-1	TRBV28	NA	CASSFFGSSYNEQFF	TGTGCCAGCAGTTTCTTCGGGAGCTCCTACAATGAGCAGTTCTTC
NA	TRBJ1-1	TRBV15	NA	CATSTAGPNTEAFF	TGTGCCACCAGCACGGCAGGTCCGAACACTGAAGCTTTCTTT
NA	TRBJ1-2	TRBV6-5	NA	CASSPPGGGVYGYTF	TGTGCCAGCAGCCCACCCGGGGGAGGGGTGTATGGCTACACCTTC
NA	TRBJ1-2	TRBV7-9	NA	CASSLARSLLGGYTF	TGTGCCAGCAGCTTAGCCCGGTCCCTGCTCGGTGGCTACACCTTC
NA	TRBJ1-6	TRBV6-5	NA	CASRHPTPLHF	TGTGCCAGCAGGCACCCTACACCCCTCCACTTT
TRBD1	TRBJ1-6	TRBV19	NA	CASSQTGNNSPLHF	TGTGCCAGTAGTCAGACAGGGAATAATTCACCCCTCCACTTT
TRBD2	TRBJ2-3	TRBV9	NA	CASSVGGGSPDTQYF	TGTGCCAGCAGCGTAGGGGGGGGTAGCCCAGATACGCAGTATTTT
NA	TRBJ2-2	TRBV19	NA	CASRITRGTGELFF	TGTGCCAGTAGAATAACAAGGGGTACCGGGGAGCTGTTTTTT
TRBD2	TRBJ2-5	TRBV6-2/TRBV6-3	few	CASSQPTSGDQETQYF	TGTGCCAGCAGTCAGCCGACTAGCGGGGACCAAGAGACCCAGTACTTC
TRBD2	TRBJ2-3	TRBV3-1/TRBV3-2	NA	CASSLRTSGLPHTQYF	TGTGCCAGCAGCCTACGGACTAGCGGGCTTCCTCATACGCAGTATTTT
NA	TRBJ2-7	TRBV19	NA	CASSIALGEQYF	TGTGCCAGTAGTATAGCACTCGGCGAGCAGTACTTC
NA	TRBJ2-5	TRBV27	NA	CASSLMSRGNQETQYF	TGTGCCAGCAGTTTAATGTCGCGGGGCAACCAAGAGACCCAGTACTTC
TRBD1	TRBJ2-5	TRBV5-4	NA	CASSLATGGGETQYF	TGTGCCAGCAGCTTGGCCACAGGGGGCGGAGAGACCCAGTACTTC
TRBD1	TRBJ2-1	TRBV11-2	NA	CASSLGQVSSYNEQFF	TGTGCCAGCAGCCTAGGACAGGTAAGCTCCTACAATGAGCAGTTCTTC
NA	TRBJ2-5	TRBV7-9	NA	CASSSPGQETQYF	TGTGCCAGCAGCTCTCCAGGCCAAGAGACCCAGTACTTC
TRBD2	TRBJ2-1	TRBV28	NA	CASSLTTSGSDNEQFF	TGTGCCAGCAGCCTCACTACTAGCGGGAGCGACAATGAGCAGTTCTTC
TRBD1	TRBJ1-6	TRBV3-1/TRBV3-2	NA	CASSARDRVSGSPLHF	TGTGCCAGCAGCGCACGGGACAGGGTCAGTGGTTCACCCCTCCACTTT
NA	TRBJ1-1	TRBV12-3/TRBV12-4	NA	CASGGRPTEAFF	TGTGCCAGCGGCGGGAGGCCCACTGAAGCTTTCTTT
TRBD2	TRBJ2-1	TRBV18	NA	CASSSTRTSGGGVEQFF	TGTGCCAGCTCTTCTACTCGGACTAGCGGGGGTGGGGTTGAGCAGTTCTTC
NA	TRBJ1-1	TRBV14	NA	CASSQITGLTEAFF	TGTGCCAGCAGCCAGATAACAGGGTTGACTGAAGCTTTCTTT
TRBD1	TRBJ1-5	TRBV4-1	NA	CASSQDWGQGAYPRYGNQPQHF	TGCGCCAGCAGCCAAGATTGGGGACAGGGGGCATACCCGCGCTATGGCAATCAGCCCCAGCATTTT
NA	TRBJ1-6	TRBV3-1/TRBV3-2	NA	CASSQIAASSYNSPLHF	TGTGCCAGCAGCCAGATAGCCGCCAGCTCCTATAATTCACCCCTCCACTTT
NA	TRBJ2-3	TRBV7-3	NA	CASSLGSRSTDTQYF	TGTGCCAGCAGCTTAGGGAGTAGGTCCACAGATACGCAGTATTTT
TRBD1	TRBJ1-2	TRBV25-1	few	CASSESGDSYGYTF	TGTGCCAGCAGTGAATCCGGGGACAGCTATGGCTACACCTTC
NA	TRBJ2-3	TRBV7-3	many	CASSVAGGLRDTQYF	TGTGCCAGCAGCGTAGCAGGCGGGTTGAGAGATACGCAGTATTTT
NA	TRBJ1-2	TRBV20-1	few	CSAGDSIGYTF	TGCAGTGCTGGAGACAGTATCGGCTACACCTTC
NA	TRBJ2-3	TRBV24-1	NA	CATGLSTDTQYF	TGTGCCACCGGCTTATCCACAGATACGCAGTATTTT
NA	TRBJ1-1	TRBV19	once	CASSYRGTEAFF	TGTGCCAGTAGTTATAGGGGCACTGAAGCTTTCTTT
NA	TRBJ1-1	TRBV18	NA	CASSPQGGMGLNTEAFF	TGTGCCAGCTCACCGCAGGGAGGGATGGGTTTGAACACTGAAGCTTTCTTT
TRBD2	TRBJ2-1	TRBV6-1	NA	CASSGYGTSAYNEQFF	TGTGCCAGCAGTGGTTACGGGACTAGCGCCTACAATGAGCAGTTCTTC
NA	TRBJ1-5	TRBV7-9	NA	CASSGREVGEPYQPQHF	TGTGCCAGCAGCGGTCGGGAGGTCGGGGAACCGTATCAGCCCCAGCATTTT
NA	TRBJ1-1	TRBV30	NA	CAWRIHVNTEAFF	TGTGCCTGGAGGATACACGTTAACACTGAAGCTTTCTTT
NA	TRBJ1-1	TRBV2	NA	CASSLGLTEAFF	TGTGCCAGCAGTCTGGGACTCACTGAAGCTTTCTTT
TRBD1	TRBJ1-6	TRBV9	NA	CASSPGQGKNSPLHF	TGTGCCAGCAGCCCGGGACAGGGGAAAAATTCACCCCTCCACTTT
TRBD2	TRBJ2-2	TRBV7-3	NA	CASSLTLAGTSLGELFF	TGTGCCAGCAGCTTAACGTTGGCTGGGACTAGTCTCGGGGAGCTGTTTTTT
NA	TRBJ2-1	TRBV27	NA	CASSSRLEGPKNNEQFF	TGTGCCAGCAGTTCTCGACTGGAGGGCCCCAAAAACAATGAGCAGTTCTTC
TRBD2	TRBJ2-1	TRBV4-2	NA	CASSQDRGLAGAEQFF	TGTGCCAGCAGCCAAGATAGGGGGCTAGCGGGAGCTGAGCAGTTCTTC
TRBD2	TRBJ2-1	TRBV28	NA	CASSLGAGGHNEQFF	TGTGCCAGCAGTTTGGGGGCGGGAGGCCACAATGAGCAGTTCTTC
NA	TRBJ2-3	TRBV2	few	CASRELAVSTDTQYF	TGTGCCAGCAGGGAATTAGCGGTGAGCACAGATACGCAGTATTTT
NA	TRBJ1-4	TRBV7-9	NA	CASSRRTATNEKLFF	TGTGCCAGCAGCCGAAGGACAGCAACTAATGAAAAACTGTTTTTT
NA	TRBJ2-1	TRBV29-1	NA	CSAVGVSYNEQFF	TGCAGCGCCGTAGGGGTCTCCTACAATGAGCAGTTCTTC
NA	TRBJ2-7	TRBV20-1	NA	CSASRARGNSYEQYF	TGCAGTGCTAGTAGAGCCAGGGGTAACTCCTACGAGCAGTACTTC
TRBD2	TRBJ2-7	TRBV30	few	CAWSVGSGMTYEQYF	TGTGCCTGGAGTGTAGGTAGCGGGATGACCTACGAGCAGTACTTC
NA	TRBJ2-2	TRBV19	NA	CAGKRTTNTGELFF	TGTGCCGGCAAGCGGACTACCAACACCGGGGAGCTGTTTTTT
TRBD1	TRBJ2-1	TRBV10-3	NA	CAISLEPGQGYNEQFF	TGTGCCATCAGTCTTGAGCCGGGACAGGGGTACAATGAGCAGTTCTTC
TRBD1	TRBJ2-1	TRBV18	few	CASSPLSLTGGNEQFF	TGTGCCAGCTCACCACTATCCCTCACAGGGGGCAATGAGCAGTTCTTC
NA	TRBJ2-1	TRBV30	NA	CAWSVDNEQFF	TGTGCCTGGAGTGTCGACAATGAGCAGTTCTTC
NA	TRBJ1-2	TRBV7-9	NA	CASTSGGGGYTF	TGTGCCAGCACCTCGGGGGGTGGTGGCTACACCTTC
NA	TRBJ2-3	TRBV28	NA	CASNGDTQYF	TGTGCCAGCAACGGAGATACGCAGTATTTT
NA	TRBJ1-3	TRBV28	NA	CASNREVGNTIYF	TGTGCCAGCAACCGGGAGGTGGGAAACACCATATATTTT
NA	TRBJ1-5	TRBV19	once	CASSIRPGSQPQHF	TGTGCCAGTAGTATAAGGCCAGGCAGTCAGCCCCAGCATTTT
TRBD1	TRBJ2-5	TRBV6-5	NA	CASRQGQETQYF	TGTGCCAGCCGACAGGGCCAAGAGACCCAGTACTTC
TRBD1	TRBJ2-3	TRBV7-8	few	CASNRGFTDTQYF	TGTGCCAGCAACAGGGGTTTTACAGATACGCAGTATTTT
TRBD1	TRBJ1-2	TRBV6-1	NA	CASSEVRGSYGYTF	TGTGCCAGCAGTGAGGTCAGGGGGAGCTATGGCTACACCTTC
NA	TRBJ1-6	TRBV5-1	NA	CASSNQQSSYNSPLHF	TGCGCCAGCAGCAACCAACAGAGCTCCTATAATTCACCCCTCCACTTT
NA	TRBJ2-2	TRBV27	NA	CASSFGGGELFF	TGTGCCAGCAGTTTCGGCGGTGGGGAGCTGTTTTTT